This entry lists 28 T cell receptor beta chains sequenced from one sample in a study of T cell responses to AZD1222 COVID-19 vaccine. Sequencing used immunoSEQ multiplex PCR; TCRdb keeps in-frame clones, though not all of them. The table includes around 140,000 clones, 93% detected once. Sequences were derived from peripheral blood, sampled after recovery from COVID-19. The receptors originated from an adult who had recovered from COVID-19.

The chain has TRBV29-1 and TRBJ2-2; D gene unclear. CDR1 and CDR2 (germline): SQVTM, ANQGSEA. V gave up 4 bases and J gave up 4 bases, with 10 bases separating them. The CDR3 runs to 13 residues. The CDR3 nucleotides are TGCAGCGTTGTCAGAGAACGCACCGGGGAGCTGTTTTTT. It specifies CSVVRERTGELFF.

V and J are TRBV30 and TRBJ2-7; D might be TRBD1 or TRBD2, each matching 7 bases. The CDR3 sequence is 12 residues long. The germline V and J ends were trimmed by 6 bases and 3 bases, with 12 bases remaining between them. CDR1 and CDR2 from the germline V gene are GTSNPN and SVGIG (reference sequence). CDR3 protein: CACQGGVYEQYF. The CDR3, as DNA: TGTGCCTGTCAGGGGGGGGTCTACGAGCAGTACTTC.

The chain employs TRBV10-3 and TRBJ1-3, with a weak D call TRBD1 (6 bases). This CDR3 is 15 amino acids long. CDR1 is ENHRY, CDR2 SYGVKD, per germline. V was shortened by 6 bases and J by 2 bases, with 14 bases between the two germline ends. The CDR3 sequence is CAIRRRTGTGNTIYF. DNA of the CDR3: TGTGCCATCAGAAGACGTACAGGGACTGGAAACACCATATATTTT.

The chain is built from TRBV10-3 and TRBJ1-6; D is possibly TRBD1 (6 bases). Germline CDR1 ENHRY, CDR2 SYGVKD. Trimming cost V 10 bases and J 5 bases, with 15 bases left between them. The CDR3 loop spans 14 amino acids. For the CDR3, the DNA is TGTGCCACCGAACAGGGCCTCCATAATTCACCCCTCCACTTT. Amino acids: CATEQGLHNSPLHF.

In this sample, this clone turned up a few times. The chain uses TRBV10-2 and TRBJ2-3; 12 bases are a match to TRBD2. The germline gives CDR1 WSHSY, CDR2 SAAADI. There are 16 residues in the CDR3. V gave up 6 bases and J gave up 0 bases; unmatched junction bases: 4. The CDR3 reads CASSPGTSGSTDTQYF. DNA for the CDR3: TGCGCCAGCAGCCCCGGGACTAGCGGGAGCACAGATACGCAGTATTTT.

This clone was seen a handful of times. The genes are TRBV25-1 and TRBJ2-1; TRBD2 matches at 11 bases. From germline, CDR1 is MGHDK and CDR2 SYGVNS. This CDR3 comprises 17 residues. Trimming took 1 base from V and 1 from J; bases not matched to a gene: 3. In DNA form, the CDR3 reads TGTGCCAGCAGTGAATTTCGACTAGCGGGGTCCTACAATGAGCAGTTCTTC. Translation: CASSEFRLAGSYNEQFF.

This clone appeared a single time. The chain recombines TRBV28 with TRBJ2-3, with 9 bases identical to TRBD1. Trimming removed 3 bases from V and 4 bases from J; junction bases left unmatched: 11. This CDR3 is 17 amino acids long. Germline V gene lookup returns CDR1 MDHEN and CDR2 SYDVKM. Here the CDR3 reads CASSFWGTGRPADTQYF. The CDR3 coding sequence is TGTGCCAGCAGTTTTTGGGGGACAGGGCGGCCGGCAGATACGCAGTATTTT. Using reference TRBV28 and TRBJ2-3 for the parts outside the CDR3, the full variable domain is DVKVTQSSRYLVKRTGEKVFLECVQDMDHENMFWYRQDPGLGLRLIYFSYDVKMKEKGDIPEGYSVSREKKERFSLILESASTNQTSMYLCASSFWGTGRPADTQYFGPGTRLTVL.

The CDR3 spells CASSLTTGELFF. Written as DNA, the CDR3 is TGTGCCAGTAGTCTTACAACTGGGGAGCTGTTTTTT. The chain couples TRBV19 to TRBJ2-2; D is unresolved. V was pared by 5 bases and J by 8 bases, with 9 bases between. This CDR3 contains 12 residues. The germline V gene encodes CDR1 LNHDA and CDR2 SQIVND (reference sequence). The complete variable domain, with remaining parts taken from reference TRBV19 and TRBJ2-2, reads DGGITQSPKYLFRKEGQNVTLSCEQNLNHDAMYWYRQDPGQGLRLIYYSQIVNDFQKGDIAEGYSVSREKKESFPLTVTSAQKNPTAFYLCASSLTTGELFFGEGSRLTVL.

The chain has TRBV4-2 and TRBJ2-3; D gene unclear. Germline V gene data show CDR1 as LGHNA and CDR2 as YNFKEQ. The ends were cut back, 0 bases at V and 0 bases at J, with 10 bases in the middle. The length of the CDR3 is 16 residues. CDR3 loop: CASSQDGLSSTDTQYF. The CDR3 nucleotides read TGTGCCAGCAGCCAAGACGGCCTCTCTAGCACAGATACGCAGTATTTT.

This clone was counted once. This chain joins TRBV6-5 and TRBJ1-1, with D perhaps matching TRBD1 (5 bases). CDR3 length equals 14 residues. Trimming pared 2 bases from V and 3 bases from J, leaving 10 bases between. The germline V gene encodes CDR1 MNHEY and CDR2 SVGAGI. The CDR3 DNA is TGTGCCAGCAGTTACAGGGGAAGGCACACTGAAGCTTTCTTT. It encodes CASSYRGRHTEAFF.

CDR3 amino acids: CASSVAPGLSTFTDTQYF. The CDR3 bases are TGTGCCAGCAGCGTCGCACCGGGACTCTCGACATTCACAGATACGCAGTATTTT. V is TRBV9 and J is TRBJ2-3; D perhaps matches TRBD2 (6 bases). Trimming shortened V by 2 bases and J by 2 bases, and 21 bases separated the two germline ends. Germline assignment: CDR1 SGDLS and CDR2 YYNGEE. The CDR3 spans 18 residues.

In its sample, this clone was seen once. The gene calls are TRBV6-1 and TRBJ2-1; 9 bases match TRBD1. The germline CDR1 and CDR2 sequences are MNHNS and SASEGT. J gave up 4 bases and V 4 bases, and 8 bases lay outside the gene matches. The CDR3 runs to 16 residues. The CDR3 protein is CASSGTGTGTYNEQFF. The CDR3 DNA sequence: TGTGCCAGCAGTGGGACCGGGACAGGGACTTACAATGAGCAGTTCTTC.

The gene calls are TRBV5-6 and TRBJ1-5; D gene uncertain. The CDR3 is made up of 17 amino acids. V was clipped by 1 base and J by 1 base, with 15 bases between them. CDR1 and CDR2 from the germline V gene are SGHDT and YYEEEE. CDR3 coding DNA: TGTGCCAGCAGCTTGATGGACGCTCCTGGCAGCAATCAGCCCCAGCATTTT. Translation gives CASSLMDAPGSNQPQHF.

The rearrangement links TRBV5-1 to TRBJ2-2, with D unresolved. Germline assignment: CDR1 SGHRS and CDR2 YFSETQ. V was cut by 3 bases and J by 12 bases, with 24 bases left in between. The CDR3 has 16 amino acids. The CDR3 nucleotides read TGCGCCAGCAGCTCTTCCGACCAGACCGGGTCGGTGCAGCTGTTTTTT. This sequence encodes CASSSSDQTGSVQLFF.

This sequence joins TRBV18 and TRBJ2-2, with TRBD1 matching over 7 bases. Germline lookup yields CDR1 KGHSH and CDR2 LQKENI. The length of the CDR3 is 15 residues. The trim removed 3 bases at V and 1 base at J, leaving 2 bases unmatched. For the CDR3, the DNA is TGTGCCAGCTCACCGACAGGGTTGAACACCGGGGAGCTGTTTTTT. It encodes CASSPTGLNTGELFF. The complete variable domain, with remaining parts taken from reference TRBV18 and TRBJ2-2, reads NAGVMQNPRHLVRRRGQEARLRCSPMKGHSHVYWYRQLPEEGLKFMVYLQKENIIDESGMPKERFSAEFPKEGPSILRIQQVVRGDSAAYFCASSPTGLNTGELFFGEGSRLTVL.

This chain connects TRBV18 to TRBJ2-7; 11 positions agree with TRBD1. V shed 4 bases, J shed 4 bases, and the junction held 6 bases outside the gene matches. The length of the CDR3 is 15 residues. Germline loops: CDR1 KGHSH, CDR2 LQKENI. This CDR3 reads CASSQTGQGEYEQYF. The DNA of the CDR3 is TGTGCCAGCTCACAAACGGGACAGGGGGAATACGAGCAGTACTTC.

This clone counts as medium-sized. J is TRBJ2-7 and V is TRBV7-9; either TRBD1 or TRBD2 may fit D (5 bases each). V lost 5 bases, J lost 1 base, and 24 bases lay in between. This CDR3 comprises 18 residues. Per germline, CDR1 SEHNR and CDR2 FQNEAQ (reference sequence). CDR3 in amino acids: CASSPPSGIGANSYEQYF. The CDR3, as DNA: TGTGCCAGCAGCCCCCCTTCCGGGATTGGGGCAAATTCCTACGAGCAGTACTTC.

The chain combines TRBV27 with TRBJ2-3, with D unclear. Trimming pared 6 bases from V and 5 bases from J, leaving 15 bases between. CDR1 and CDR2 (germline): MNHEY, SMNVEV (reference sequence). This CDR3 comprises 14 residues. The CDR3: CASRSPYFGDTQYF. CDR3 DNA sequence: TGTGCCAGCAGATCACCTTATTTCGGAGATACGCAGTATTTT.

This sequence joins TRBV27 and TRBJ1-1; D is unresolved. V lost 0 bases to trimming and J lost 4 bases, with 6 bases between them. Germline assignment: CDR1 MNHEY and CDR2 SMNVEV (reference sequence). This CDR3 is 13 amino acids long. CDR3 DNA: TGTGCCAGCAGTTTATCGGCAGGCACTGAAGCTTTCTTT. Its protein product is CASSLSAGTEAFF.

The chain carries TRBV28 and TRBJ1-1; D gene unclear. The CDR3 is made up of 11 amino acids. Germline V CDR1 and CDR2: MDHEN, SYDVKM. Trimming shortened V by 4 bases and J by 4 bases, and 4 bases separated the two germline ends. For the CDR3, the DNA is TGTGCCAGCAGTTCCCGCACTGAAGCTTTCTTT. It translates to CASSSRTEAFF.

The rearrangement joins TRBV7-9 to TRBJ2-6; no clear D gene. This CDR3 has 16 amino acids. Per the germline V gene, CDR1 is SEHNR and CDR2 is FQNEAQ (reference sequence). V gave up 0 bases and J gave up 0 bases, with 6 bases separating them. CDR3 DNA: TGTGCCAGCAGCTTAGCACTTAGCTCTGGGGCCAACGTCCTGACTTTC. Translating it yields CASSLALSSGANVLTF.

V is TRBV9 and J is TRBJ1-6; D possibly corresponds to TRBD1 (5 bases). From germline, CDR1 is SGDLS and CDR2 YYNGEE. The CDR3 sequence is 16 residues long. Between the trimmed V and J ends, which lost 0 bases and 6 bases, there was a span of 13 bases. CDR3 sequence (DNA): TGTGCCAGCAGCGTAGAAGCCCCCGGGGGTAATTCACCCCTCCACTTT. It translates to CASSVEAPGGNSPLHF.

The chain joins TRBV6-1 to TRBJ2-1; either TRBD1 or TRBD2 may supply D (6 bases each). The V gene's germline CDR1 is MNHNS and CDR2 SASEGT. The CDR3 contains 13 residues. The ends were cut back, 2 bases at V and 8 bases at J, with 10 bases in the middle. The CDR3: CASSEPGDYEQFF. The CDR3 nucleotides read TGTGCCAGCAGTGAACCAGGGGACTATGAGCAGTTCTTC.

This rearrangement joins TRBV27 to TRBJ2-3, with D possibly matching TRBD2 (6 bases). Germline-derived CDR1 and CDR2 are MNHEY and SMNVEV (reference sequence). V was pared by 1 base and J by 4 bases, with 12 bases between. This CDR3 is 15 amino acids long. The CDR3 DNA reads as TGTGCCAGCAGTTTATATCCGGGGGTAGCAGATACGCAGTATTTT. As protein: CASSLYPGVADTQYF.

This clone was seen once. This sequence joins TRBV19 and TRBJ1-4, with D possibly matching TRBD1 (5 bases). CDR1 and CDR2 (germline): LNHDA, SQIVND (reference sequence). This CDR3 is 15 amino acids long. V was clipped by 3 bases and J by 6 bases, with 14 bases between them. CDR3 residues: CASSIRDVGDEKLFF. As DNA, the CDR3 is TGTGCCAGTAGTATCCGGGACGTAGGGGATGAAAAACTGTTTTTT.

Here the CDR3 reads CASRLTGTASYEQYF. The DNA for the CDR3 is TGTGCCAGCAGACTGACAGGGACAGCCTCCTACGAGCAGTACTTC. The chain employs TRBV27 and TRBJ2-7; 7 bases agree with TRBD1. The junction had 8 bases not matched to a gene; V was cut back by 6 bases and J by 0 bases. The germline V gene encodes CDR1 MNHEY and CDR2 SMNVEV (reference sequence). The CDR3 runs to 15 residues.

The V call is TRBV5-1, the J call TRBJ1-6, with a possible D match to TRBD1 (5 bases). Germline V CDR1 and CDR2: SGHRS, YFSETQ. V lost 5 bases to trimming and J lost 9 bases, with 18 bases between them. CDR3 length equals 15 residues. The CDR3 DNA reads as TGCGCCAGCAGACCCGGGGGGGTGATAGGTTCACCCCTCCACTTT. Translating gives CASRPGGVIGSPLHF.

The V gene is TRBV3-1 (or the pseudogene TRBV3-2), the J gene TRBJ2-2; unclear D gene. The CDR3 is made up of 13 amino acids. Looked up from germline, CDR1 is LGHDT and CDR2 is YNNKEL (reference sequence). Trimming took 1 base from V and 7 from J, leaving 7 bases between them. This CDR3 is CASSQVSGGELFF. CDR3 sequence (DNA): TGTGCCAGCAGCCAAGTGTCGGGCGGGGAGCTGTTTTTT.